This T cell receptor (beta chain) was obtained from a study of blood T cell repertoires in COVID-19. Study-level background: Some COVID-19 samples were acute and others convalescent; all came from the United States, Italy and Spain. The cDNA or gDNA used as material had been derived from T cells, B-cell-depleted T cells, or PBMCs.

In the authors' workflow: Quantification of nucleated cells was approximated via reference gene primer amplification. The data were produced by immunoSEQ multiplex PCR, yet TCRdb's version contains in-frame clones alone and is incomplete. The V and J calls and clone size were taken over from that table, and D and trimming were inferred from the DNA. The sample includes roughly 120,000 clones, 75% to 90% seen only once; the top ten take approximately 27%. V was pared by 0 bases and J by 0 bases, with 8 bases of the junction left unmatched. Looked up from germline, CDR1 is SGHRS and CDR2 is YFSETQ. The CDR3 totals 20 residues.

This TCR derives from a man aged 65-85 years with active or convalescent COVID-19. Sequencing was done on a sample of peripheral blood. The chain carries TRBV5-1 and TRBJ1-6; 11 positions match TRBD1. CDR3 protein: CASSLVGTGGRSSYNSPLHF. The CDR3 coding sequence is TGCGCCAGCAGCTTGGTTGGGACAGGGGGTCGAAGCTCCTATAATTCACCCCTCCACTTT.